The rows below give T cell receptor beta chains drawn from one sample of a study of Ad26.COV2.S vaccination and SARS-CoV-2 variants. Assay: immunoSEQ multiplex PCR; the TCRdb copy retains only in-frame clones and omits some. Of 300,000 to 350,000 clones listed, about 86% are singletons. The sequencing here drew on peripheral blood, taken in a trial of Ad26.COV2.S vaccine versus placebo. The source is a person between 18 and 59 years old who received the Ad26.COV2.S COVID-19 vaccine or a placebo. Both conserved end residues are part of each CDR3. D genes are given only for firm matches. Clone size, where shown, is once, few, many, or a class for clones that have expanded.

CDR3 DNA: TGTGCCAGCAGCTTCACCCCGGATTTTGCGGTCTACAATGAGCAGTTCTTC
CDR3 protein: CASSFTPDFAVYNEQFF
D gene: NA
clone size: NA
V gene: TRBV7-2
J gene: TRBJ2-1

CDR3 DNA: TGTGCCAGCAGCTTGTCCTCCCGACAGGGAGCTAACTATGGCTACACCTTC
CDR3 protein: CASSLSSRQGANYGYTF
D gene: TRBD1
clone size: NA
V gene: TRBV7-9
J gene: TRBJ1-2

CDR3 DNA: TGCGCCAGCAGCCCGGACAGTATATCCTACGAGCAGTACTTC
CDR3 protein: CASSPDSISYEQYF
D gene: NA
clone size: once
V gene: TRBV5-1
J gene: TRBJ2-7

CDR3 DNA: TGTGCCAGCAGTTCGTCCGGGGCTGAAGCTTTCTTT
CDR3 protein: CASSSSGAEAFF
D gene: NA
clone size: NA
V gene: TRBV2
J gene: TRBJ1-1

CDR3 DNA: TGTGCCAGCAGCTTGGTGTCAGGGAACGAGCAGTACTTC
CDR3 protein: CASSLVSGNEQYF
D gene: NA
clone size: NA
V gene: TRBV5-6
J gene: TRBJ2-7

CDR3 DNA: TGTGCCAGCACCCCCGGCCCCCGGGGGATGAACACTGAAGCTTTCTTT
CDR3 protein: CASTPGPRGMNTEAFF
D gene: NA
clone size: NA
V gene: TRBV7-8
J gene: TRBJ1-1

CDR3 DNA: TGTGCCAGCAGCCGGACTAGGTTCGACTACGAGCAGTACTTC
CDR3 protein: CASSRTRFDYEQYF
D gene: TRBD2
clone size: few
V gene: TRBV2
J gene: TRBJ2-7

CDR3 DNA: TGCGCCAGCAGCACGGGACAGGGCTATGGCTACACCTTC
CDR3 protein: CASSTGQGYGYTF
D gene: TRBD1
clone size: NA
V gene: TRBV5-1
J gene: TRBJ1-2

CDR3 DNA: TGTGCCAGCAGCTTAGATGGGGGTACTAACTATGGCTACACCTTC
CDR3 protein: CASSLDGGTNYGYTF
D gene: NA
clone size: NA
V gene: TRBV7-9
J gene: TRBJ1-2

CDR3 DNA: TGCGCCAGCAGCTTGGGGACAGACCTCTATGGCTACACCTTC
CDR3 protein: CASSLGTDLYGYTF
D gene: NA
clone size: NA
V gene: TRBV5-1
J gene: TRBJ1-2

CDR3 DNA: TGTGCCAGCAGCCAAGATTTTGTAGTGCCGACCCGAAACAATGAGCAGTTCTTC
CDR3 protein: CASSQDFVVPTRNNEQFF
D gene: NA
clone size: NA
V gene: TRBV3-1/TRBV3-2
J gene: TRBJ2-1

CDR3 DNA: TGTGCCAGCAGTATGAATATAGGAGAAAAACTGTTTTTT
CDR3 protein: CASSMNIGEKLFF
D gene: NA
clone size: NA
V gene: TRBV2
J gene: TRBJ1-4

CDR3 DNA: TGTGCCAGCAGCCGTATAGTAGACAGCTATAATTCACCCCTCCACTTT
CDR3 protein: CASSRIVDSYNSPLHF
D gene: NA
clone size: many
V gene: TRBV5-6
J gene: TRBJ1-6

CDR3 DNA: TGTGCCAGCAGCTCGGGAGGGACAGGATCGTATGGCTACACCTTC
CDR3 protein: CASSSGGTGSYGYTF
D gene: TRBD1
clone size: NA
V gene: TRBV5-4
J gene: TRBJ1-2

CDR3 DNA: TGTGCCAGCAGCTTGAGCTCGGAGACCCAGTACTTC
CDR3 protein: CASSLSSETQYF
D gene: NA
clone size: few
V gene: TRBV5-4
J gene: TRBJ2-5

CDR3 DNA: TGCGCCAGCAGCCGGGGGGTGGACGAGACCCAGTACTTC
CDR3 protein: CASSRGVDETQYF
D gene: TRBD2
clone size: NA
V gene: TRBV5-1
J gene: TRBJ2-5

CDR3 DNA: TGCGCCAGCAGCTTGGGACTAGCGGGGGGGCAAGAGACCCAGTACTTC
CDR3 protein: CASSLGLAGGQETQYF
D gene: TRBD2
clone size: NA
V gene: TRBV5-1
J gene: TRBJ2-5

CDR3 DNA: TGCGCCAGCAGCCAGTGGACTGCTATTATGAACACTGAAGCTTTCTTT
CDR3 protein: CASSQWTAIMNTEAFF
D gene: NA
clone size: NA
V gene: TRBV4-1
J gene: TRBJ1-1

CDR3 DNA: TGTGCCAGCAGCTTAGCCTCCGGAAAGGGGGAGTACGAGCAGTACTTC
CDR3 protein: CASSLASGKGEYEQYF
D gene: NA
clone size: NA
V gene: TRBV7-2
J gene: TRBJ2-7

CDR3 DNA: TGTGCCAGCAGCCCGCGGACCCTCAGGGACACTGAAGCTTTCTTT
CDR3 protein: CASSPRTLRDTEAFF
D gene: NA
clone size: once
V gene: TRBV3-1/TRBV3-2
J gene: TRBJ1-1

CDR3 DNA: TGCGCCAGCAGCACGCCGGGGGGCAACCTGAACACCGGGGAGCTGTTTTTT
CDR3 protein: CASSTPGGNLNTGELFF
D gene: NA
clone size: NA
V gene: TRBV5-1
J gene: TRBJ2-2

CDR3 DNA: TGTGCCAGCAGTGCGATGACCGGGACAGCCACCCAAGAGACCCAGTACTTC
CDR3 protein: CASSAMTGTATQETQYF
D gene: TRBD1
clone size: NA
V gene: TRBV6-1
J gene: TRBJ2-5

CDR3 DNA: TGTGCCAGCAGCCAATCGACTGAAGCTTTCTTT
CDR3 protein: CASSQSTEAFF
D gene: NA
clone size: few
V gene: TRBV3-1/TRBV3-2
J gene: TRBJ1-1

CDR3 DNA: TGTGCCAGCAGTTCAAGGACAGGGCCTAATTCACCCCTCCACTTT
CDR3 protein: CASSSRTGPNSPLHF
D gene: TRBD1
clone size: NA
V gene: TRBV6-5
J gene: TRBJ1-6

CDR3 DNA: TGTGCCAGCAGCTTGGTCGGGGTTTTCGCCTATAATTCACCCCTCCACTTT
CDR3 protein: CASSLVGVFAYNSPLHF
D gene: NA
clone size: NA
V gene: TRBV5-5
J gene: TRBJ1-6

CDR3 DNA: TGTGCCAGCAGCCGAACTACCGGGAATCCGAACACTGAAGCTTTCTTT
CDR3 protein: CASSRTTGNPNTEAFF
D gene: NA
clone size: NA
V gene: TRBV16
J gene: TRBJ1-1

CDR3 DNA: TGTGCCAGCAGCATCGGACAGGGACTCATGAACACTGAAGCTTTCTTT
CDR3 protein: CASSIGQGLMNTEAFF
D gene: TRBD1
clone size: NA
V gene: TRBV5-4
J gene: TRBJ1-1

CDR3 DNA: TGTGCCTGGAGGAACAGGGGGTACTCTGGGGCCAACGTCCTGACTTTC
CDR3 protein: CAWRNRGYSGANVLTF
D gene: TRBD1
clone size: NA
V gene: TRBV30
J gene: TRBJ2-6